This T cell receptor (beta chain) is from a study of blood T cells in healthy people across ages. General study findings and limits: Estimated diversity, derived from one million T cells, was regarded as an underestimate.

Using a J-beta primer mix together with a sample-barcoded 5' primer, a second PCR was run for roughly 7 to 11 cycles. A 12-random-nucleotide template-switch adaptor tagged each cDNA molecule. TCRdb reanalysed the 5' RACE reads using MiXCR and keeps one entry per CDR3 protein. This table holds hundreds of thousands of distinct CDR3 sequences, 32% found once. For this clonotype: Its antigen is still unknown. A much larger clone differs from this one at a single base, so this may be a read error.

Russia was home to the donors, healthy Caucasian individuals aged about 6 to 90. About 10 milliliters of peripheral blood were drawn from each donor into EDTA-treated tubes. The germline CDR1 and CDR2 sequences are SNHLY and FYNNEI. The ends were cut back, 5 bases at V and 9 bases at J, with 20 bases in the middle. The CDR3 loop spans 15 amino acids. The source of this sequence is a woman older than 75 in good health. Material: blood. The rearrangement uses TRBV2 and TRBJ2-1; D possibly corresponds to TRBD1 (7 bases). The DNA for the CDR3 is TGTGCCAGCAGTCAGCCGGGAGACCGACAGGGTGAGCAGTTCTTC. Translating gives CASSQPGDRQGEQFF.